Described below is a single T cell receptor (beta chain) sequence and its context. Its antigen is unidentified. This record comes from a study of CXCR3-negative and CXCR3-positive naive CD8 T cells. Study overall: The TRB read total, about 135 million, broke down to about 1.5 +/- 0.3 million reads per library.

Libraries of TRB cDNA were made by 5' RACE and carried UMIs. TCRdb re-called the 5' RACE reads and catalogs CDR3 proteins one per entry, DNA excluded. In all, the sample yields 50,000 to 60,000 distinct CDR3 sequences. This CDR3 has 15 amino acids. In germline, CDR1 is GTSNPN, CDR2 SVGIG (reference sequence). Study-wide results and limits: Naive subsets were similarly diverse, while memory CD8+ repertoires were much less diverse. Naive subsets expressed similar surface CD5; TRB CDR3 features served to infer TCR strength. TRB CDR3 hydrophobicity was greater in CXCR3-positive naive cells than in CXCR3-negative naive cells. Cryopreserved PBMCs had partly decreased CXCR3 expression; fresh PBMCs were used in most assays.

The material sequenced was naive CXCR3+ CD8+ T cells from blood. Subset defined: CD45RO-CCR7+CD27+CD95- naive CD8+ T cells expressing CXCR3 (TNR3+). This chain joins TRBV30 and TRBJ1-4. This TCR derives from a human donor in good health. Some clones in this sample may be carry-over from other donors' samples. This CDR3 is CAWSVRGLDHEKLFF.